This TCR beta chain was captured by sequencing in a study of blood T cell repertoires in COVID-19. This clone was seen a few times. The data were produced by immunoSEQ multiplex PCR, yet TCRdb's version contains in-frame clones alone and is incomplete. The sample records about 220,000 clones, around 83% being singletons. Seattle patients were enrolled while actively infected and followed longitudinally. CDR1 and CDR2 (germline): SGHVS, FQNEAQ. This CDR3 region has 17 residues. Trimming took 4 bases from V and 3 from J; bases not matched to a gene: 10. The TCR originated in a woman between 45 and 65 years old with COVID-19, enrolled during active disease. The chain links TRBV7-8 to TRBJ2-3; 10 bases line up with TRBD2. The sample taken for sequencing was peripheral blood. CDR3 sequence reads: CASSSVIAGGPTDTQYF. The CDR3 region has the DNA TGTGCCAGCAGCTCCGTTATAGCGGGGGGCCCAACAGATACGCAGTATTTT.